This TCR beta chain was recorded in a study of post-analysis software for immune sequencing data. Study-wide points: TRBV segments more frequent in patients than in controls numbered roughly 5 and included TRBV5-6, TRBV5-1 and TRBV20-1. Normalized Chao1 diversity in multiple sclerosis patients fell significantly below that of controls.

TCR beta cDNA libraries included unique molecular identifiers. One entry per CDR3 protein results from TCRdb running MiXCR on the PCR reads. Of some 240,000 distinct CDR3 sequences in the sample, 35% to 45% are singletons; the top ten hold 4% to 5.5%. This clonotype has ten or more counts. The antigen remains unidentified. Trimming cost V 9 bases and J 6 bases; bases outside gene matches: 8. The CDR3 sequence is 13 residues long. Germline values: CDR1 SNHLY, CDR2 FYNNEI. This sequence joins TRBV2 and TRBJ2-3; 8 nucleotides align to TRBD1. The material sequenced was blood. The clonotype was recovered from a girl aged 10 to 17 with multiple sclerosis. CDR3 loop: CARGQGTGDTQYF. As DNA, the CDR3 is TGTGCCAGAGGACAGGGCACGGGGGATACGCAGTATTTT. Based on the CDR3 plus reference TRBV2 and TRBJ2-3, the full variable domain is EPEVTQTPSHQVTQMGQEVILRCVPISNHLYFYWYRQILGQKVEFLVSFYNNEISEKSEIFDDQFSVERPDGSNFTLKIRSTKLEDSAMYFCARGQGTGDTQYFGPGTRLTVL.